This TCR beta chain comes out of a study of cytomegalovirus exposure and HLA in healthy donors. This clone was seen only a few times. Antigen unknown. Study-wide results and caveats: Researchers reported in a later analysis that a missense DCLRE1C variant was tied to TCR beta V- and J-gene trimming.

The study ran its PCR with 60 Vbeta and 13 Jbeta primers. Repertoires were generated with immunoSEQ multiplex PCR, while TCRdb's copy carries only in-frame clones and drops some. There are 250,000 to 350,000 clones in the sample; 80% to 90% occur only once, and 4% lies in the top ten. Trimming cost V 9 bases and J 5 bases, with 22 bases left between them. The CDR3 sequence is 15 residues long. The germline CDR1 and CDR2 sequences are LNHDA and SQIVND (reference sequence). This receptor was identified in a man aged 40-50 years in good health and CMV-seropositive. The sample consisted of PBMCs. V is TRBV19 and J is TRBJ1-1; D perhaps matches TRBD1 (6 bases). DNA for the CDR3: TGTGCCAGCCACCCCATCCAACAGGGAAATACTGAAGCTTTCTTT. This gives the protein CASHPIQQGNTEAFF.